This TCR beta chain originates from a study of shared clonotypes between healthy human individuals. Findings and limits, study-wide: For sorted subsets, rarefaction showed incomplete sequencing despite large depth. Generation probability values for non-shared clonotypes were lower than those for clonotypes shared by all four donors.

This CDR3 region has 22 residues. A remark on this clone: The antigen remains undetermined.

Produced via immunoSEQ multiplex PCR; TCRdb's table is partial and in-frame only. The repertoire has some 1 million clones, 70% to 80% of them found once; the top ten carry approximately 1.5%. The TCR sequence derives from a man younger than 35 in good health. The V and J genes are TRBV21-1 and TRBJ2-5; TRBD2 reflects the table's D call only, with no check against the DNA. TRBV21-1 is assigned pseudogene status. The sequenced sample consisted of memory CD4+ T cells sorted from blood. Documented subset: CD45RA-negative fraction. In DNA form, the CDR3 reads TGTGCCAGCAGCAATGGCGCGTGCGCCAGGATGACTAGCGGGCGGTACCAAGAGACCCAGTACTTC. It is translated as CASSNGACARMTSGRYQETQYF.